A single sample gave rise to the 11 T cell receptor beta chains below, sequenced in a study of blood T cells in healthy people across ages. A second PCR, run for about 7 to 11 cycles, used a sample-barcoded 5' primer plus a J-beta primer mix. A single record per CDR3 protein comes from TCRdb applying MiXCR to the 5' RACE reads. The sample lists hundreds of thousands of distinct CDR3 sequences; around 45% were seen once. Sequenced: blood. The receptors come from a man in his 60s in good health.

The chain is built from TRBV6-5 and TRBJ2-7; D possibly corresponds to TRBD1 (5 bases). The germline V and J ends were trimmed by 7 bases and 7 bases, with 11 bases remaining between them. CDR1 and CDR2 (germline): MNHEY, SVGAGI. The length of the CDR3 is 11 residues. The CDR3 DNA follows: TGTGCCAGCATCCAGGGCCGAGAGCAGTACTTC. Protein product: CASIQGREQYF.

V is TRBV7-2 and J is TRBJ2-3; the match to TRBD2 covers 11 bases. Germline lookup yields CDR1 SGHTA and CDR2 FQGNSA. The CDR3 is made up of 16 amino acids. V lost 5 bases and J lost 2; bases outside the gene matches: 6. The CDR3 loop is CASSGRLAGNTDTQYF. The CDR3 DNA is TGTGCCAGCAGCGGCCGACTAGCGGGGAACACAGATACGCAGTATTTT.

Of note for this clonotype: This likely comes from a read error, as the CDR3 has no conserved phenylalanine or tryptophan at its end. The chain uses TRBV24-1 and TRBJ2-2, with TRBD1 as a possible D gene (6 bases). The V gene lost 3 bases and the J gene lost 5 bases, with 15 bases spanning the gap. The length of the CDR3 is 16 residues. Looked up from germline, CDR1 is KGHDR and CDR2 is SFDVKD. CDR3 coding DNA: TGTGCCACCAGTGATCAACAGGGTTTGGGGACCGGGGAGCTGTTTTAT. Translation gives CATSDQQGLGTGELFY.

The chain has TRBV4-2 and TRBJ2-7, with 11 bases that match TRBD2. Germline V gene sequence: CDR1 LGHNA, CDR2 YNFKEQ. After removal of 3 bases from V and 6 bases from J, the junction contained 13 bases not matched to a gene. The CDR3 is 17 amino acids. In DNA form, the CDR3 reads TGTGCCAGCAGCCATCTGACTAGCGGGATTCTCCTCTGCGAGCAGTACTTC. Its protein product is CASSHLTSGILLCEQYF.

The J gene is TRBJ1-2, the V gene TRBV6-2 or TRBV6-3; D unresolved. The CDR3 contains 15 residues. Per the germline V gene, CDR1 is MNHEY and CDR2 is SVGEGT. V was shortened by 5 bases and J by 3 bases, with 16 bases between the two germline ends. The CDR3 loop is CASSLLHDGHYGYTF. In DNA, the CDR3 is TGTGCCAGCAGTCTCCTCCATGACGGACACTATGGCTACACCTTC.

The genes are TRBV11-2 and TRBJ2-5, with 10 bases aligning to TRBD2. V was clipped by 5 bases and J by 4 bases; unmatched bases: 10. This CDR3 contains 16 residues. CDR1 SGHAT and CDR2 FQNNGV come from the germline V gene. The CDR3 here is CASSPELAGGPETQYF. The CDR3 nucleotides are TGTGCCAGCAGCCCAGAGTTAGCGGGGGGCCCAGAGACCCAGTACTTC.

This chain uses TRBV7-9 with TRBJ1-1, with 7 bases fitting TRBD1. The CDR3 has 14 amino acids. Trimming at V came to 5 bases and at J to 7 bases, leaving 10 bases not matched to a gene. In germline, CDR1 is SEHNR, CDR2 FQNEAQ (reference sequence). The CDR3 sequence is CASSPFSDRFEAFF. CDR3 coding DNA: TGTGCCAGCAGCCCATTTTCGGACAGGTTTGAAGCTTTCTTT.

V gene TRBV20-1 combines with J gene TRBJ1-1; D gene ambiguous. Trimming stripped 0 bases from V and 1 base from J, with 6 bases between. From germline, CDR1 is DFQATT and CDR2 SNEGSKA (reference sequence). The CDR3 length is 13 residues. DNA of the CDR3: TGCAGTGCTAGAGATCGACCGAACACTGAAGCTTTCTTT. This gives the protein CSARDRPNTEAFF.

J is TRBJ2-3 and V is TRBV15, with a weak D call TRBD2 (6 bases). The CDR3 covers 15 residues. Deletions cut 5 bases from V and 9 bases from J, with 21 bases between. Germline V gene lookup returns CDR1 LNHNV and CDR2 YYDKDF (reference sequence). The CDR3 nucleotides are TGTGCCACCAGCGGTGAAACCGGGACTGCCGAGACGCAGTATTTT. Translated, it gives CATSGETGTAETQYF.

This clonotype was observed a handful of times. The chain has TRBV15 and TRBJ2-7, with 7 bases aligning to TRBD1. The CDR3 sequence is 15 residues long. Germline CDR1 LNHNV, CDR2 YYDKDF (reference sequence). Losses at the gene ends were 4 bases for V and 4 bases for J; bases not matched to a gene: 10. CDR3 loop: CATSTTGDLHYEQYF. CDR3 nucleotides: TGTGCCACCAGCACTACAGGGGATCTTCATTACGAGCAGTACTTC.

This clonotype was picked up a small number of times. The chain's CDR3 is CASSQVLRGGLQETQYF. DNA for the CDR3: TGCGCCAGCAGCCAAGTCCTTCGGGGAGGCCTCCAAGAGACCCAGTACTTC. The rearrangement uses TRBV4-3 and TRBJ2-5, with D possibly TRBD2 on 6 matching bases. Trimming left V 1 base short and J 1 base short, with 16 bases between. The CDR3 totals 17 residues. Germline-derived CDR1 and CDR2 are LGHNA and YSLEER.